What follows are 15 T cell receptor beta chains derived from one specimen sequenced in a study of cytomegalovirus exposure and HLA in healthy donors. A multiplex PCR was run with 60 Vbeta primers and 13 Jbeta primers. The protocol was immunoSEQ multiplex PCR, while the TCRdb copy is restricted to in-frame clones and leaves out a portion. The sample includes 85,000 to 100,000 clones, more than 65% of them seen just once. The specimen sequenced was PBMCs. The receptors here all came from a human donor in good health.

This chain connects TRBV5-1 to TRBJ2-2; weak D call: TRBD1 (5 bases). Germline assignment: CDR1 SGHRS and CDR2 YFSETQ. This CDR3 is 16 amino acids long. Trimming left V 4 bases short and J 6 bases short, with 19 bases between. The CDR3 nucleotides read TGCGCCAGCAGCCTGGGTGGGGCCCAAACCTCCGGGGAGCTGTTTTTT. It is translated as CASSLGGAQTSGELFF.

Comment on this clone: Other DNA variants within this sample encode the same CDR3. The CDR3 protein is CSVDYGYTF. Written as DNA, the CDR3 is TGCAGTGTCGACTATGGCTACACCTTC. V usage is TRBV20-1 and J usage is TRBJ1-2; D is uncertain. Germline assignment: CDR1 DFQATT and CDR2 SNEGSKA (reference sequence). V lost 7 bases, J lost 3 bases, and 3 bases lay in between. CDR3 length equals 9 residues.

This rearrangement joins TRBV10-1 to TRBJ1-4, with no clear D. CDR1 is WNHNN and CDR2 is SYGVQD in the germline V gene (reference sequence). V shed 3 bases and J shed 5 bases, with 10 bases lying between them. This CDR3 spans 14 amino acids. The CDR3 bases are TGCGCCAGCAGTGAAGGGAGTGCGAATGAAAAACTGTTTTTT. Its protein product is CASSEGSANEKLFF.

This clone was counted a few times. V and J are TRBV15 and TRBJ1-1, with a tentative D call TRBD1 (5 bases). This CDR3 contains 15 residues. In germline, CDR1 is LNHNV, CDR2 YYDKDF (reference sequence). The V end was cut by 3 bases, the J end by 3 bases, with 14 bases between. The CDR3 DNA is TGTGCCACCAGCAGGGCAGGGAACCTGGACACTGAAGCTTTCTTT. It codes for CATSRAGNLDTEAFF.

This clone was counted only a few times. The CDR3 is CASSPPFSRGHRTYEQYF. The DNA for the CDR3 is TGTGCCAGCTCACCACCGTTCTCCAGGGGGCATCGGACCTACGAGCAGTACTTC. The chain combines TRBV18 with TRBJ2-7; TRBD1 aligns across 8 bases. The germline V gene has CDR1 KGHSH and CDR2 LQKENI. The CDR3 spans 18 residues. Trimming removed 0 bases from V and 2 bases from J; junction bases left unmatched: 12.

The chain has TRBV21-1 and TRBJ1-5; the D call TRBD1 from the table was never checked on the DNA. TRBV21-1 is shown as a pseudogene. The CDR3 length is 18 residues. The CDR3 DNA sequence: TGTGCCAGCAGAAGGGGGACAGGGAGGGGTTATAGCAATCAGCCCCAGCATTTT. Protein sequence: CASRRGTGRGYSNQPQHF.

This chain connects TRBV19 to TRBJ2-2; TRBD1 is a possible D gene (6 bases). The CDR3 has 15 residues. V dropped 0 bases and J dropped 4 bases, with 9 bases sitting between them. The germline CDR1 and CDR2 sequences are LNHDA and SQIVND (reference sequence). Here the CDR3 DNA reads TGTGCCAGTAGTATAGAGGGGGCTCTCACCGGGGAGCTGTTTTTT. This sequence encodes CASSIEGALTGELFF.

The chain uses TRBV6-6 and TRBJ1-5; 8 bases line up with TRBD1. Germline V gene lookup returns CDR1 MNHNY and CDR2 SVGAGI (reference sequence). V lost 6 bases and J lost 6; bases outside the gene matches: 4. This CDR3 has 13 residues. The CDR3 nucleotides are TGTGCCAGCAGAGGACAGGGAGGTCAGCCCCAGCATTTT. Translating gives CASRGQGGQPQHF.

The chain uses TRBV6-5 and TRBJ2-1; 12 nucleotides align to TRBD2. J was trimmed by 8 bases and V by 0 bases; bases with no gene match: 5. The CDR3 sequence is 16 residues long. The V gene's germline CDR1 is MNHEY and CDR2 SVGAGI. CDR3 coding DNA: TGTGCCAGCAGTTACTCGACTAGCGGGAGTAGGTATGAGCAGTTCTTC. Translation: CASSYSTSGSRYEQFF.

J is TRBJ2-7 and V is TRBV25-1; D might be TRBD2 (5 bases). CDR3 length equals 14 residues. The germline V gene encodes CDR1 MGHDK and CDR2 SYGVNS. The germline V and J ends were trimmed by 4 bases and 3 bases, with 13 bases remaining between them. This chain's CDR3 is CASSVPGMSYEQYF. The CDR3 DNA follows: TGTGCCAGCAGTGTCCCGGGGATGAGCTACGAGCAGTACTTC.

The gene calls are TRBV12-5 and TRBJ1-5, with D maybe TRBD1 (5 bases). The CDR3 length is 14 residues. V was clipped by 6 bases and J by 2 bases, with 11 bases between them. The germline V gene encodes CDR1 LGHNT and CDR2 FRNRAP. CDR3 DNA sequence: TGTGCTAGTGGCGCAGGGTTAGGCAATCAGCCCCAGCATTTT. Translated: CASGAGLGNQPQHF. Full variable domain (remainder filled in from reference TRBV12-5 and TRBJ1-5): DARVTQTPRHKVTEMGQEVTMRCQPILGHNTVFWYRQTMMQGLELLAYFRNRAPLDDSGMPKDRFSAEMPDATLATLKIQPSEPRDSAVYFCASGAGLGNQPQHFGDGTRLSIL.

This clone has a handful of counts. V usage is TRBV2 and J usage is TRBJ1-6; the D is unclear. Trimming removed 6 bases from V and 5 bases from J, with 17 bases in between. This CDR3 comprises 16 residues. Germline CDR1 and CDR2: SNHLY and FYNNEI. In DNA, the CDR3 is TGTGCCAGCAGCGTCGGGTCCCCATCGAATAATTCACCCCTCCACTTT. Translation gives CASSVGSPSNNSPLHF.

The rearrangement joins TRBV28 to TRBJ2-5, with 8 bases that match TRBD2. This CDR3 region has 13 residues. V lost 7 bases to trimming and J lost 0 bases; unmatched junction nucleotides: 1. Germline V gene sequence: CDR1 MDHEN, CDR2 SYDVKM. In nucleotides, the CDR3 is TGTGCCAGCACGCGGGGGGACCAAGAGACCCAGTACTTC. Protein product: CASTRGDQETQYF.

This clone was detected once. This sequence joins TRBV29-1 and TRBJ1-4; D is unclear. The length of the CDR3 is 16 residues. Germline CDR1 SQVTM, CDR2 ANQGSEA. Trimming removed 3 bases at V and 4 bases at J, with 18 bases between. In DNA, the CDR3 is TGCAGCGTTGATTTCCCCCGGCGGCAGAATAATGAAAAACTGTTTTTT. It translates to CSVDFPRRQNNEKLFF.

The rearrangement joins TRBV6-4 to TRBJ2-7; D may be TRBD1 (5 bases). The V end lost 3 bases, the J end lost 0 bases, and 6 bases lay between the germline ends. This CDR3 is 13 amino acids long. CDR1 MRHNA and CDR2 SNTAGT come from the germline V gene. In DNA, the CDR3 is TGTGCCAGCAGTGAAGGGGACTCCTACGAGCAGTACTTC. This codes for CASSEGDSYEQYF.